This record covers a single TCR beta chain. A linear amplification protocol produced the TCR libraries from roughly 550 ng of total RNA. From the reads, TCRdb called clonotypes with MiXCR, one entry per CDR3 protein. The sample holds approximately 180,000 distinct CDR3 sequences, about four fifths seen once. This record belongs to a study of healthy donors' naive CD4 and CD8 T cells. The sequenced sample consisted of naive CD4+ and CD8+ T cells sorted from blood, pooled from several donors. The sequence derives from a pool of human donors in good health; the sample pools cells from several healthy donors.

In DNA, the CDR3 is TGTGCCAGCAGTACCCGGGACACTAAGACCCAGTACTTC. The encoded protein is CASSTRDTKTQYF. The rearrangement uses TRBV6-5 and TRBJ2-5; tentative D call: TRBD1 (6 bases). V was pared by 5 bases and J by 6 bases, with 13 bases between. CDR1 is MNHEY, CDR2 SVGAGI, per germline. The CDR3 runs 13 residues.